This TCR beta chain was profiled in a study of T cells after yellow fever vaccination (dated by TCRdb to the late 2010s). With regard to the full study: The SMART-Seq v4 Ultra Low Input RNA kit was used to prepare libraries from fractions with low cell numbers. Blood was collected at multiple timepoints before and after primary and secondary immunization, and bulk PBMC replicates and cell subsets were isolated. Bulk TCR alpha and beta repertoires were sequenced longitudinally to track T-cell clones before and after primary and booster YFV17D yellow fever vaccination. Two healthy male donors, one aged 18 to 30 and one aged 30 to 39 years, were included in the cohort. Results and caveats for the whole study, not just this receptor: A small fraction of clonotypes showed up in both the CD4 and CD8 compartments, probably as a result of convergent recombination. After the booster, most clones that had expanded after primary vaccination were detected again (around 95% of CD4 and around nine tenths of CD8), suggesting broad maintenance of memory. Because the study included only a couple of donors, the extent to which the findings can be generalized is limited. The secondary T-cell response was found to be weaker but faster than the primary response, with a peak reached on day 5 rather than on day 15. FACS-sorted repertoires could contain abundant contaminating clonotypes from the bulk population, so computational filtering was required.

Interpreted using the paper, the treatment or condition label stands for: live attenuated yellow fever vaccine strain. At every blood-draw timepoint, two biological replicates of bulk PBMCs were collected. PBMCs were isolated from peripheral blood using a standard Ficoll-Paque protocol. RNA was extracted with TriZol from bulk PBMCs, CD4 and CD8 fractions, and dextramer-positive and dextramer-negative fractions. At the junction V is shortened by 4 bases and J by 1 base, with 10 bases in between. Spanning cysteine to phenylalanine, the CDR3 consists of 14 amino acids. Just CDR3 DNA is preserved here, 42 bases in frame from base 1. For CDR1 and CDR2, the germline V gene lists SGDLS and YYNGEE. This clonotype came up many times. Its specific antigen is unknown. Per-nucleotide qualities are absent, and no much larger clonotype sits a single base away. Synthesis of TCR cDNA relied on 5'RACE template switching, a step that introduced a universal primer site along with unique molecular identifiers. Priming of cDNA synthesis was performed from both the TCR alpha and TCR beta constant segments. Library amplification used two PCR steps, and the second PCR step added sample barcodes and sequencing adapters. Sequencing of libraries was performed on Illumina HiSeq 2500 (2x100 bp) or NovaSeq (2x150 bp). The study's own analysis went as follows. Reads were demultiplexed and collapsed into UMI consensus sequences with MIGEC, and V(D)J alignment was performed with MiXCR. Using edgeR on replicate PBMC samples, clonotypes were called vaccine-responding if FDR was below 0.01 and the log2 fold change was above 5 up to day 15. CD4 or CD8 identity was assigned to each bulk clonotype according to whether the clonotype was present at higher abundance in the sequenced CD4 repertoire or the sequenced CD8 repertoire. TCRdb reworked the public reads: Q25 trimming with fastp, MiXCR clone assembly, productive beta chains retained. Each CDR3 protein appears once, grouped with its most common genes and DNA. The V and J calls follow TCRdb's processing rather than the paper's. This sample has about 630,000 distinct CDR3 sequences in its table, and 9% to 15% of those were observed once. The leading ten clones occupy just under 15% of the sample.

This chain joins TRBV9 to TRBJ2-3; the D element could tentatively be TRBD1 or TRBD2, as 5 bases agree for each. The sequence was collected from a man in his thirties or forties who received the YFV17D yellow fever vaccine. The sequencing used PBMCs, collected on the day of the yellow fever booster vaccination. Here is the DNA: TGTGCCAGCAGCTCCCGGGACGGCACAGATACGCAGTATTTT. This codes for CASSSRDGTDTQYF.